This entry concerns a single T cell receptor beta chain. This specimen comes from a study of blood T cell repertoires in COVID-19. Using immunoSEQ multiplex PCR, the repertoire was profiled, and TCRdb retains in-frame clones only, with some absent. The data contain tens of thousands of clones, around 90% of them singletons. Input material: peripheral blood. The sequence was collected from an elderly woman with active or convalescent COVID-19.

The DNA for the CDR3 is TGTGCCAGCAGTTCCCGGCTCGCAGGGAAAGATACGCAGTATTTT. Translation gives CASSSRLAGKDTQYF. The rearrangement uses TRBV6-5 and TRBJ2-3, with D tentatively TRBD1 (5 bases). V gave up 4 bases and J gave up 5 bases, with 16 bases separating them. CDR3 length: 15 residues. Germline lookup yields CDR1 MNHEY and CDR2 SVGAGI.